A selection of T cell receptor beta chains follows, all from one sample in a study of naive and memory T cell subsets. TCRdb re-analysed the UMI-ligation and nested PCR reads in MiXCR, keeping a single row per CDR3 protein. Altogether 95,000 to 150,000 distinct CDR3 sequences are present, approximately 37% being singletons, with the ten largest covering roughly 0.86%. Specimen: central memory CD4+ T cells from blood. These receptors all stem from a human donor in good health. CDR3s include the opening cysteine and the closing phenylalanine or tryptophan. The D gene is left open where the match is weak. Some rows have no size entry. The others give once, few or many, or a class for an expanded clone.

CDR3nt,CDR3aa,j_gene,abundance,v_gene,d_gene
TGTGCCAGCAGTGAAAGTAAAAATAGCAATCAGCCCCAGCATTTT,CASSESKNSNQPQHF,TRBJ1-5,.,TRBV2,.
TGCGCCAGCAGCTTGGTCGTCAGGGCAATATCCGGGGAGCTGTTTTTT,CASSLVVRAISGELFF,TRBJ2-2,few,TRBV5-1,.
TGTGCCAGCAGCTTAGGGGCTGGTCAGCCCCAGCATTTT,CASSLGAGQPQHF,TRBJ1-5,.,TRBV7-6,.
TGTGCCAGTAGTATCGGCTTTCCGAGCGCTAGATACAATGAGCAGTTCTTC,CASSIGFPSARYNEQFF,TRBJ2-1,.,TRBV19,.
TGCGCCACCAGCCCGGGACTAGCGGGAAACAATGAGCAGTTCTTC,CATSPGLAGNNEQFF,TRBJ2-1,.,TRBV10-1,TRBD2
TGTGCCAGCAGTTTAATCGTCAGGGGACTAGCGGGGGTCACCGGGGAGCTGTTTTTT,CASSLIVRGLAGVTGELFF,TRBJ2-2,.,TRBV28,TRBD2
TGTGCCAGCAGCCCCGACGTCGAACTGATTAATGAAAAACTGTTTTTT,CASSPDVELINEKLFF,TRBJ1-4,.,TRBV4-2,.
TGTGCCAGCAGCCACCTGCCGGGACTAGCGACGAAGGGGGGTGATACGCAGTATTTT,CASSHLPGLATKGGDTQYF,TRBJ2-3,few,TRBV14,TRBD2
TGTGCCAGCGGACTGGGTGGGGGACACCTCGGCGAGCAGTACTTC,CASGLGGGHLGEQYF,TRBJ2-7,few,TRBV28,.
TGCAGTGCGACCGTCCGTACTTATAGCAATCAGCCCCAGCATTTT,CSATVRTYSNQPQHF,TRBJ1-5,.,TRBV20-1,.
TGTGCCAGCAGCTTAAAGGGATTAGGTCGTGAGCAGTTCTTC,CASSLKGLGREQFF,TRBJ2-1,few,TRBV7-2,.
TGCGCCAGCAGCCAACTCCGGACCACCAGACTAAAAGGAAACACCATATATTTT,CASSQLRTTRLKGNTIYF,TRBJ1-3,few,TRBV4-1,.
TGCGCCAGCAGCTTAAGAACTCCGGAGAGCGAGCAGTACTTC,CASSLRTPESEQYF,TRBJ2-7,.,TRBV5-1,.
TGTGCCAGCAGGCCACAGGGGTTCAGGGAGCTGTTTTTT,CASRPQGFRELFF,TRBJ2-2,.,TRBV7-3,TRBD1
TGTGCCAGCAGTTTGGGATTGCGGGGGAATCAAGAGACCCAGTACTTC,CASSLGLRGNQETQYF,TRBJ2-5,few,TRBV12-3/TRBV12-4,TRBD2
TGTGCCAGCTCACCTCAGACAGATACGCAGTATTTT,CASSPQTDTQYF,TRBJ2-3,few,TRBV18,.
TGTGCCAGCAGTTTAGGCTCACCGCGGGATACGCAGTATTTT,CASSLGSPRDTQYF,TRBJ2-3,.,TRBV27,.
TGTGCCTACCACGGGACTAGCGTCTCCGAGCAGTACTTC,CAYHGTSVSEQYF,TRBJ2-7,few,TRBV30,TRBD2
TGTGCCAGCAGCCAGGGCGGGACTAGCGGGAGCGGAAACATTCAGTACTTC,CASSQGGTSGSGNIQYF,TRBJ2-4,.,TRBV3-1,TRBD2
TGCGCCAGCAGCCAAGCCCAAGCTGAAAAACTGTTTTTT,CASSQAQAEKLFF,TRBJ1-4,.,TRBV4-1,.
TGCGCCAGCAGCATGACTAGCGGCCTATACAATGAGCAGTTCTTC,CASSMTSGLYNEQFF,TRBJ2-1,.,TRBV5-1,TRBD2
TGTGCCAGCCCCCCGGTTGGCGGAACTAGCACAGATACGCAGTATTTT,CASPPVGGTSTDTQYF,TRBJ2-3,.,TRBV6-6,.
TGCGCCAGCAGCGTTAGACAGGCCCCAGATGAAAAACTGTTTTTT,CASSVRQAPDEKLFF,TRBJ1-4,.,TRBV4-3,.
TGTGCCAGCAGGGGACAGTCCCCCGCGGGTGGCTACGAGCAGTACTTC,CASRGQSPAGGYEQYF,TRBJ2-7,.,TRBV28,TRBD1
TGCGCCAGCAGCCCACAACCTGACAGGGTTTTTGGAGATACGCAGTATTTT,CASSPQPDRVFGDTQYF,TRBJ2-3,few,TRBV4-3,TRBD1
TGTGCCAGCAGCGTACGAGTGGAGTCGGGTGAGCAGTTCTTC,CASSVRVESGEQFF,TRBJ2-1,.,TRBV9,.
TGCAGTGCTAGAGCAGTCTGGGATCAGCCCCAGCATTTT,CSARAVWDQPQHF,TRBJ1-5,.,TRBV20-1,.
TGCAGCGCCACTATAGCGGGGAACCAAGAGACCCAGTACTTC,CSATIAGNQETQYF,TRBJ2-5,many,TRBV29-1,TRBD2
TGCAGTGCTACCCGAGGAGGGGGCGGCGAGCAGTACTTC,CSATRGGGGEQYF,TRBJ2-7,.,TRBV20-1,.
TGCAGCGTTGAAGATCTGTCCGCTAGCGGGAGTGATGAGCAGTTCTTC,CSVEDLSASGSDEQFF,TRBJ2-1,.,TRBV29-1,TRBD2
TGTGCCAGCAGCCAAGTGGGACAGGGGGCCCGGGAGACCCAGTACTTC,CASSQVGQGARETQYF,TRBJ2-5,.,TRBV14,TRBD1
TGTGCCAGCAGTCTCCACCCTGGAAACATTCAGTACTTC,CASSLHPGNIQYF,TRBJ2-4,few,TRBV27,.
TGTGCCAGCAGTCCTAGTTGGGACGGGGAGCTGTTTTTT,CASSPSWDGELFF,TRBJ2-2,.,TRBV9,.